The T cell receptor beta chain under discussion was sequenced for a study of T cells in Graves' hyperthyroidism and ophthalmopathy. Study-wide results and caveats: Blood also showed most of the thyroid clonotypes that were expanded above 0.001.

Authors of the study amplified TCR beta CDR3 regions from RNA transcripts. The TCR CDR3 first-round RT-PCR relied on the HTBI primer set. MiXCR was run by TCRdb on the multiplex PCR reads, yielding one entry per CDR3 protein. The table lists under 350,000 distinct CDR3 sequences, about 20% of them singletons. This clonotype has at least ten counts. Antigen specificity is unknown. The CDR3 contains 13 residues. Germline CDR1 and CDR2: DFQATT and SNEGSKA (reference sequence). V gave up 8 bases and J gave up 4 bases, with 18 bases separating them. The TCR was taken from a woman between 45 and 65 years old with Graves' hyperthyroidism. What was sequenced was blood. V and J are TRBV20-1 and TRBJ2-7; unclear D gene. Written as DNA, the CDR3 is TGCAGTACCTCAAGGGCGGTCTCTTACGAGCAGTACTTC. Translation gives CSTSRAVSYEQYF.